This TCR beta chain appears in the sequencing data of a study of cytomegalovirus exposure and HLA in healthy donors. Study results and limitations: In terms of immune exposure information, only CMV serostatus was available.

With regard to this clone: Its antigen is still unknown.

Use of 60 Vbeta and 13 Jbeta primers characterized the PCR. The table came from immunoSEQ multiplex PCR; TCRdb's copy has only in-frame clones and leaves some out. The sample carries some 190,000 clones, around four fifths recorded once. The CDR3 length is 16 residues. Per the germline V gene, CDR1 is LNHDA and CDR2 is SQIVND (reference sequence). With 5 bases clipped from V and 0 bases from J, the junction kept 5 bases outside the gene matches. Specimen: PBMCs. The TCR was taken from a man younger than 35 in good health and CMV-seronegative. The chain recombines TRBV19 with TRBJ2-5, with 11 nucleotides matching TRBD2. CDR3 nucleotide sequence: TGTGCCAGTAGTCGTACTAGCGGGAGACACCAAGAGACCCAGTACTTC. It is translated as CASSRTSGRHQETQYF.